Shown below are 19 T cell receptor beta chains from a single sample sequenced in a study of T-cell memory formation after mild COVID-19. TCRdb re-called the 5' RACE reads through MiXCR, storing one row per CDR3 protein. Of tens of thousands of distinct CDR3 sequences in the sample, about 6.1% were seen once. The sequenced material came from PBMCs or a T cell subset sorted from them (not recorded which). The receptors were sampled from an adult who had mild COVID-19 (a few samples of this study predate the infection). Cell type and time point are not known.

The table lists this clonotype with many counts. V usage is TRBV5-1 and J usage is TRBJ2-3; D not resolved. V lost 0 bases to trimming and J lost 5 bases, with 4 bases between them. In germline, CDR1 is SGHRS, CDR2 YFSETQ. This CDR3 spans 12 amino acids. The CDR3 DNA reads as TGCGCCAGCAGCTTGGATCTAGATACGCAGTATTTT. It codes for CASSLDLDTQYF.

This chain connects TRBV5-1 to TRBJ1-1; weak D call: TRBD1 (5 bases). V was pared by 0 bases and J by 10 bases, with 10 bases between. Germline V gene sequence: CDR1 SGHRS, CDR2 YFSETQ. The CDR3 loop spans 12 amino acids. The CDR3, as DNA: TGCGCCAGCAGCTTGGGTGGGGGGGGAGCTTTCTTT. Translated, it gives CASSLGGGGAFF.

The table lists this clonotype with many counts. This chain joins TRBV12-3 or TRBV12-4 and TRBJ2-3; 7 nucleotides match TRBD2. This CDR3 is built from 16 residues. The V segment lost 3 bases and the J segment 3 bases; nucleotides outside the gene matches: 9. The DNA of the CDR3 is TGTGCCAGCAGTTTTTTGGGCGGGAGTCGGACAGATACGCAGTATTTT. It yields the protein CASSFLGGSRTDTQYF.

The V gene is TRBV19, the J gene TRBJ1-1; D is undetermined. The V end was cut by 5 bases, the J end by 1 base, with 17 bases between. The germline gives CDR1 LNHDA, CDR2 SQIVND (reference sequence). CDR3 length: 16 amino acids. In nucleotides, the CDR3 is TGTGCCAGTAGTCCCCGCCCCGAACGCCGGAACACTGAAGCTTTCTTT. It specifies CASSPRPERRNTEAFF.

The rearrangement links TRBV3-1 to TRBJ2-7; TRBD1 is a possible D gene (6 bases). There are 14 residues in the CDR3. Germline-derived CDR1 and CDR2 are LGHDT and YNNKEL (reference sequence). V dropped 0 bases and J dropped 12 bases, with 18 bases sitting between them. In DNA, the CDR3 is TGTGCCAGCAGCCAAGACGCACGCGGACAGCGGTTGTACTTC. Translation: CASSQDARGQRLYF.

The sample holds many counts of this clonotype. The chain links TRBV15 to TRBJ1-2, with a tentative D call TRBD1 (6 bases). Germline CDR1 and CDR2: LNHNV and YYDKDF (reference sequence). The CDR3 has 14 residues. V shed 3 bases and J shed 8 bases, with 16 bases lying between them. The CDR3 reads CATSRGTGTFGYTF. For the CDR3, the DNA is TGTGCCACCAGCAGGGGCACCGGGACATTCGGCTACACCTTC.

The V gene is TRBV3-1, the J gene TRBJ2-2; D is unresolved. CDR3 size: 13 residues. Germline assignment: CDR1 LGHDT and CDR2 YNNKEL (reference sequence). The V and J ends lost 5 bases and 7 bases respectively, with 11 bases between them. The CDR3, as DNA: TGTGCCAGCAGCGATAGAGTAGGCGGGGAGCTGTTTTTT. Translating gives CASSDRVGGELFF.

This clonotype was detected many times. The chain couples TRBV5-1 to TRBJ2-7, with D possibly matching TRBD2 (5 bases). The germline CDR1 and CDR2 sequences are SGHRS and YFSETQ. The CDR3 is 14 residues long. V gave up 0 bases and J gave up 7 bases, with 14 bases separating them. The CDR3 DNA follows: TGCGCCAGCAGCTTGGTGACTACCCCTGGTGAGCAGTACTTC. Protein product: CASSLVTTPGEQYF.

This clonotype was observed at least ten times. The gene calls are TRBV9 and TRBJ2-3; 8 bases are shared with TRBD1. J gave up 2 bases and V 1 base, and 6 bases lay outside the gene matches. Germline V gives CDR1 SGDLS, CDR2 YYNGEE. This CDR3 has 16 residues. The CDR3 is CASSVKATGATDTQYF. CDR3 sequence (DNA): TGTGCCAGCAGCGTAAAAGCGACAGGGGCCACAGATACGCAGTATTTT.

This clonotype was counted between two and nine times. V usage is TRBV2 and J usage is TRBJ2-5; 8 bases are shared with TRBD2. The germline V gene has CDR1 SNHLY and CDR2 FYNNEI. The ends lost 6 bases at V and 3 bases at J; junction bases unmatched: 3. The CDR3 consists of 13 residues. CDR3: CASSGLAEETQYF. In nucleotides, the CDR3 is TGTGCCAGCAGCGGACTAGCAGAAGAGACCCAGTACTTC. Drawing the rest from reference TRBV2 and TRBJ2-5, the complete variable domain is EPEVTQTPSHQVTQMGQEVILRCVPISNHLYFYWYRQILGQKVEFLVSFYNNEISEKSEIFDDQFSVERPDGSNFTLKIRSTKLEDSAMYFCASSGLAEETQYFGPGTRLLVL.

This clonotype has a count of ten or more. CDR3 region: CASSTPTSAGIGEQFF. The CDR3 coding sequence is TGTGCCAGCAGCACCCCGACTAGCGCGGGTATTGGTGAGCAGTTCTTC. The gene calls are TRBV5-4 and TRBJ2-1, with 8 bases aligning to TRBD2. This CDR3 has 16 residues. J lost 9 bases, V lost 4 bases, and 15 bases had no gene match. Germline V CDR1 and CDR2: SGHNT, YYREEE (reference sequence).

This clonotype was detected many times. The chain has TRBV6-6 and TRBJ2-7, with TRBD2 matching 9 bases. The CDR3 has 15 residues. The V gene end was trimmed by 6 bases and the J gene end by 5 bases; junction bases not matched to a gene: 11. Germline CDR1 is MNHNY and CDR2 is SVGAGI (reference sequence). The CDR3 region has the DNA TGTGCCAGCAGGCCCGATAGCGGGAGAGTGGACGAGCAGTACTTC. Translated: CASRPDSGRVDEQYF.

At least ten counts were recorded for this clonotype. The chain employs TRBV4-1 and TRBJ1-2; D remains ambiguous. The CDR3 extends over 15 amino acids. CDR1 and CDR2 (germline): MGHRA, YSYEKL. Trimming pared 3 bases from V and 0 bases from J, leaving 11 bases between. The chain's CDR3 is CASSHSFGSNYGYTF. The DNA for the CDR3 is TGCGCCAGCAGCCACTCGTTCGGATCTAACTATGGCTACACCTTC.

Concerning this clonotype itself: This may be a read error: a much more frequent sequence differs by one nucleotide. The rearrangement links TRBV6-2 or TRBV6-3 to TRBJ2-2; D is possibly TRBD2 (5 bases). CDR3 length: 15 amino acids. Per the germline V gene, CDR1 is MNHEY and CDR2 is SVGEGT. The CDR3 coding sequence is TGTGCCAGCAGTTACTTCACGGTCCAGACCGGGGAGCTGATTTTT. It codes for CASSYFTVQTGELIF.

This clonotype was observed a few times. The CDR3 sequence is CASQSNYGYTF. CDR3 nucleotides: TGTGCCAGTCAGTCTAACTATGGCTACACCTTC. The chain is built from TRBV6-5 and TRBJ1-2; D uncertain. There are 11 residues in the CDR3. Trimming left V 9 bases short and J 0 bases short, with 5 bases between. The V gene's germline CDR1 is MNHEY and CDR2 SVGAGI.

The chain combines TRBV24-1 with TRBJ1-4, with TRBD1 matching 9 bases. Germline CDR1 and CDR2: KGHDR and SFDVKD. CDR3 length: 14 residues. The V gene end was trimmed by 7 bases and the J gene end by 8 bases; junction bases not matched to a gene: 7. CDR3 DNA: TGTGCCACCAGAAATGACAGGGGGTGCGAAAAACTGTTTTTT. This encodes CATRNDRGCEKLFF.

The chain has TRBV24-1 and TRBJ2-3; D ambiguous. The V end lost 5 bases, the J end lost 4 bases, and 6 bases lay between the germline ends. This CDR3 contains 12 residues. From germline, CDR1 is KGHDR and CDR2 SFDVKD. As DNA, the CDR3 is TGTGCCACCAGTGTCCGGGCAGATACGCAGTATTTT. Its protein product is CATSVRADTQYF.

This chain joins TRBV5-4 and TRBJ2-3, with TRBD1 as a possible D gene (5 bases). Trimming left V 2 bases short and J 1 base short, with 8 bases between. Looked up from germline, CDR1 is SGHNT and CDR2 is YYREEE (reference sequence). The CDR3 contains 14 residues. The DNA of the CDR3 is TGTGCCAGCAGCTTAGGCAGGGGCACAGATACGCAGTATTTT. This encodes CASSLGRGTDTQYF. Combining the CDR3 with reference TRBV5-4 and TRBJ2-3 gives the whole variable domain ETGVTQSPTHLIKTRGQQVTLRCSSQSGHNTVSWYQQALGQGPQFIFQYYREEENGRGNFPPRFSGLQFPNYSSELNVNALELDDSALYLCASSLGRGTDTQYFGPGTRLTVL.

This chain joins TRBV7-2 and TRBJ2-1; weak D call: TRBD1 (6 bases). Trimming took off 2 bases at V and 5 bases at J, with 16 bases between the two ends. The length of the CDR3 is 16 residues. Germline V gene lookup returns CDR1 SGHTA and CDR2 FQGNSA. The CDR3 sequence: CASSLTLWGQDNEQFF. The CDR3 DNA sequence: TGTGCCAGCAGCTTAACGCTTTGGGGGCAGGACAATGAGCAGTTCTTC.